These 12 T cell receptor beta chains came from one sample sequenced in a study of identical twins. Each CDR3 protein is one row after TCRdb ran MiXCR on the 5' RACE reads. The sample lists some 690,000 distinct CDR3 sequences; 21% were seen once. The same data also contributed to another study, on T cells expressing NK-cell markers.

Sample: PBMCs. The receptors stem from a young woman in good health.

The rearrangement uses TRBV6-1 and TRBJ1-5, with 7 positions matching TRBD1. Germline values: CDR1 MNHNS, CDR2 SASEGT. The V gene end was trimmed by 11 bases and the J gene end by 6 bases; junction bases not matched to a gene: 13. The length of the CDR3 is 14 residues. The CDR3 loop is CAGGRRQGSQPQHF. CDR3 nucleotides: TGTGCCGGTGGTAGGAGACAGGGCTCTCAGCCCCAGCATTTT.

This chain uses TRBV7-2 with TRBJ2-5, with TRBD2 matching over 8 bases. Trimming at V came to 1 base and at J to 5 bases, leaving 9 bases not matched to a gene. The CDR3 contains 16 residues. CDR1 is SGHTA and CDR2 is FQGNSA in the germline V gene. The CDR3 protein is CASSLDPGRATETQYF. The CDR3 DNA sequence: TGTGCCAGCAGCTTAGATCCCGGGAGGGCCACGGAGACCCAGTACTTC.

This clonotype was detected only a few times. The genes are TRBV29-1 and TRBJ2-5, with TRBD2 matching over 7 bases. Trimming at V came to 7 bases and at J to 5 bases, leaving 10 bases not matched to a gene. The CDR3 is made up of 13 amino acids. Germline V gene data show CDR1 as SQVTM and CDR2 as ANQGSEA. The CDR3 DNA follows: TGCAGCGCTTGGACTAGATTATACGAGACCCAGTACTTC. Amino acid sequence: CSAWTRLYETQYF.

The chain's CDR3 is CAISESQAGQGISYEQYF. CDR3 DNA: TGTGCCATCAGTGAGTCGCAGGCGGGACAGGGGATCTCCTACGAGCAGTACTTC. The chain links TRBV10-3 to TRBJ2-7, with 10 bases matching TRBD1. V lost 0 bases, J lost 0 bases, and 8 bases stayed unmatched. The germline gives CDR1 ENHRY, CDR2 SYGVKD. The CDR3 has 18 amino acids.

The chain combines TRBV12-3 or TRBV12-4 with TRBJ2-3, with 9 bases that match TRBD2. The CDR3 loop spans 16 amino acids. The J segment lost 1 base and the V segment lost 11 bases, leaving 13 bases of the junction unmatched. CDR3 sequence reads: CAVYWASGARTDTQYF. Written as DNA, the CDR3 is TGTGCCGTCTACTGGGCTAGCGGGGCCCGCACAGATACGCAGTATTTT.

V is TRBV5-6 and J is TRBJ1-2, with 11 nucleotides matching TRBD1. There are 15 residues in the CDR3. Germline V gene data show CDR1 as SGHDT and CDR2 as YYEEEE. Germline trimming cut 2 bases from V and 8 bases from J; bases unmatched to any gene: 8. CDR3 sequence: CASSFRTGGARGYTF. The CDR3 DNA reads TGTGCCAGCAGCTTCAGGACAGGGGGCGCGAGGGGCTACACCTTC.

J is TRBJ2-7 and V is TRBV12-3 or TRBV12-4; D is ambiguous. The CDR3 is 14 amino acids. Trimming cost V 7 bases and J 0 bases, with 13 bases left between them. CDR3 nucleotides: TGTGCCAGCAAGATCGCTCCGAGCTCCTACGAGCAGTACTTC. Amino acid sequence: CASKIAPSSYEQYF.

This clonotype has only a few counts. The rearrangement joins TRBV10-1 to TRBJ2-7; D may be TRBD1 or TRBD2 (5 bases each). The germline V gene has CDR1 WNHNN and CDR2 SYGVQD (reference sequence). Trimming pared 3 bases from V and 3 bases from J, leaving 15 bases between. The CDR3 sequence is 15 residues long. In DNA form, the CDR3 reads TGCGCCAGCAGTGATAGGGTAGGGGACGGCTACGAGCAGTACTTC. Amino acid sequence: CASSDRVGDGYEQYF.

The chain has TRBV6-1 and TRBJ2-7; D gene uncertain. The CDR3 spans 11 residues. Trimming cost V 10 bases and J 7 bases, with 14 bases left between them. Germline V gene data show CDR1 as MNHNS and CDR2 as SASEGT. The CDR3 is CAITRMGEQYF. In DNA, the CDR3 is TGTGCCATCACACGGATGGGGGAGCAGTACTTC.

The chain joins TRBV5-1 to TRBJ2-2; D is tentatively TRBD1 or TRBD2 (5 bases each). This CDR3 spans 14 amino acids. V was clipped by 0 bases and J by 6 bases, with 9 bases between them. In germline, CDR1 is SGHRS, CDR2 YFSETQ. The CDR3 DNA reads as TGCGCCAGCAGCTTGGACGGGGCCCCCGGGGAGCTGTTTTTT. This codes for CASSLDGAPGELFF.

The table lists this clonotype with a few counts. The genes are TRBV4-3 and TRBJ2-3, with TRBD2 as a possible D gene (6 bases). The V end lost 0 bases, the J end lost 0 bases, and 10 bases lay between the germline ends. Germline CDR1 reads LGHNA; CDR2 reads YSLEER. The CDR3 contains 16 residues. Written as DNA, the CDR3 is TGCGCCAGCAGCCAAGAGGGGGGTCTCAGCACAGATACGCAGTATTTT. Amino acids: CASSQEGGLSTDTQYF.

This clonotype was detected ten times or more. The CDR3 sequence is CASSQARETQYF. CDR3 DNA sequence: TGTGCCAGCAGCCAAGCCCGAGAGACCCAGTACTTC. This chain links TRBV3-1 with TRBJ2-5, with D unclear. Trimming removed 1 base from V and 4 bases from J, with 4 bases in between. The CDR3 consists of 12 residues. Germline lookup yields CDR1 LGHDT and CDR2 YNNKEL (reference sequence).